Shown below are 11 T cell receptor beta chains from a single sample sequenced in a study of T cell repertoires in cytomegalovirus infection. For these receptors, no antigen is known. TCRdb itself ran the reads through MiXCR, one entry per CDR3 protein. The data hold about 360,000 distinct CDR3 sequences, with approximately 30% observed a single time. Here the sequenced sample was cultured PBMCs, taken from culture after CMV antigen stimulation. Every receptor here comes from a human donor in good health (CMV status not recorded). Some clones in this sample may be carry-over from other donors' samples.

V and J are TRBV6-2 or TRBV6-3 and TRBJ2-3; no definite D call. Germline assignment: CDR1 MNHEY and CDR2 SVGEGT. The CDR3 runs to 14 residues. V dropped 4 bases and J dropped 6 bases, with 14 bases sitting between them. The CDR3 nucleotides read TGTGCCAGCAGTTGGACCGCTTACGGGGATACGCAGTATTTT. Protein sequence: CASSWTAYGDTQYF.

This clonotype has just a few counts. J is TRBJ2-1 and V is TRBV4-1; TRBD2 aligns across 10 bases. The J segment lost 5 bases and the V segment lost 0 bases, leaving 7 bases of the junction unmatched. This CDR3 region has 17 residues. Looked up from germline, CDR1 is MGHRA and CDR2 is YSYEKL. The CDR3 here is CASSQELTSGNNNEQFF. CDR3 bases: TGCGCCAGCAGCCAAGAACTCACTAGCGGGAACAACAATGAGCAGTTCTTC.

The chain couples TRBV6-5 to TRBJ1-4; maybe TRBD1 (5 bases). The CDR3 has 11 residues. The V gene's germline CDR1 is MNHEY and CDR2 SVGAGI. V gave up 11 bases and J gave up 5 bases, with 9 bases separating them. CDR3 nucleotides: TGTGCCGTATGGGGGAATGAAAAACTGTTTTTT. Translation: CAVWGNEKLFF.

The table lists this clonotype with a few counts. The CDR3: CASSFDGRWGKLFF. CDR3 DNA sequence: TGTGCCAGCAGCTTTGATGGAAGGTGGGGAAAACTGTTTTTT. This chain connects TRBV7-2 to TRBJ1-4, with D hard to call. This CDR3 contains 14 residues. V dropped 3 bases and J dropped 10 bases, with 15 bases sitting between them. Germline loops: CDR1 SGHTA, CDR2 FQGNSA.

CDR3 coding DNA: TGTGCCACCAGCAACCGACTAGCAAACATTAGGAAAGAGACCCAGTACTTC. Amino acid sequence: CATSNRLANIRKETQYF. The chain combines TRBV15 with TRBJ2-5, with 7 nucleotides matching TRBD2. J gave up 3 bases and V 4 bases, and 14 bases lay outside the gene matches. The CDR3 length is 17 residues. Germline lookup yields CDR1 LNHNV and CDR2 YYDKDF (reference sequence).

This rearrangement joins TRBV7-2 to TRBJ2-1; D not certain. V lost 6 bases and J lost 8, with 8 bases in between. Germline CDR1 is SGHTA and CDR2 is FQGNSA. The CDR3 runs 11 residues. CDR3 nucleotides: TGTGCCAGCAGTGACCCCTATGAGCAGTTCTTC. As protein: CASSDPYEQFF.

There are many counts of this clonotype. The rearrangement links TRBV4-1 to TRBJ2-7; D perhaps matches TRBD1 (6 bases). Trimming removed 4 bases at V and 3 bases at J, with 13 bases between. The CDR3 is 14 residues long. Germline CDR1 MGHRA, CDR2 YSYEKL. CDR3 in amino acids: CASSPQGFGYEQYF. The CDR3 coding sequence is TGCGCCAGCAGCCCACAGGGCTTCGGCTACGAGCAGTACTTC.

The CDR3 is CASSYSALAGSYEQYF. In DNA form, the CDR3 reads TGTGCCAGCAGTTACAGTGCGCTAGCGGGATCCTACGAGCAGTACTTC. The chain recombines TRBV6-8 with TRBJ2-7; 9 nucleotides line up with TRBD2. This CDR3 has 16 amino acids. V shed 2 bases, J shed 1 base, and the junction held 6 bases outside the gene matches. The V gene's germline CDR1 is MNHGY and CDR2 SAAAGT.

The gene calls are TRBV18 and TRBJ2-3; D is ambiguous. The CDR3 extends over 14 amino acids. The germline gives CDR1 KGHSH, CDR2 LQKENI. V was cut by 2 bases and J by 3 bases, with 9 bases left in between. The CDR3 DNA reads TGTGCCAGCTCACCATTGGTGGGGACAGATACGCAGTATTTT. This sequence encodes CASSPLVGTDTQYF.

This rearrangement joins TRBV27 to TRBJ1-5; TRBD1 is a possible D gene (5 bases). Germline V gene sequence: CDR1 MNHEY, CDR2 SMNVEV (reference sequence). The CDR3 extends over 12 amino acids. Trimming left V 4 bases short and J 6 bases short, with 7 bases between. CDR3 in amino acids: CASSSQGQPQHF. CDR3 nucleotides: TGTGCCAGCAGTTCCCAGGGTCAGCCCCAGCATTTT.

The sample holds a few counts of this clonotype. The chain is built from TRBV5-4 and TRBJ1-1; TRBD1 agrees at 8 bases. CDR1 is SGHNT, CDR2 YYREEE, per germline (reference sequence). The trim removed 3 bases at V and 6 bases at J, leaving 13 bases unmatched. The CDR3 is 16 residues long. The CDR3 sequence is CASSYKPGTGSPEAFF. Here the CDR3 DNA reads TGTGCCAGCAGCTACAAACCCGGGACAGGTAGCCCTGAAGCTTTCTTT.